This TCR beta chain was captured by sequencing in a study of T cell repertoires in cytomegalovirus infection. There are 15 residues in the CDR3. With 6 bases removed from V and 1 base from J, the gap between germline ends came to 13 bases. Germline lookup yields CDR1 LNHNV and CDR2 YYDKDF (reference sequence). A remark on this clonotype: Its antigen is currently unknown.

TCRdb called the reads again in MiXCR, with one record for every CDR3 protein. The top ten hold around 46% of the sample, which has 450,000 to 650,000 distinct CDR3 sequences, 40% seen once. The sequencing used cultured PBMCs, collected from culture after CMV antigen stimulation. This chain links TRBV15 with TRBJ2-1; TRBD2 might be the D (5 bases). This TCR derives from a human donor in good health (CMV status not recorded). Some clones in this sample may be carry-over from other donors' samples. Here the CDR3 reads CATSFRGLSYNEQFF. The CDR3 nucleotides are TGTGCCACCAGTTTCCGGGGTCTATCCTACAATGAGCAGTTCTTC.